This entry features one TCR beta chain sequence. The antigen remains undetermined. This sample was taken from a study of cytomegalovirus exposure and HLA in healthy donors. The wider study: The 120 validation repertoires used the same platform as the 550 to 850 first-cohort repertoires (as reported by a later analysis).

Findings of the study overall: The authors listed around 150 TCR beta chains as cytomegalovirus-associated. The classifier, whose performance was assessed in both the original and validation cohorts, reportedly diagnosed cytomegalovirus status with high specificity and sensitivity. Rare TCR sequences dominated, though some public TCRs recurred in many donors.

The table came from immunoSEQ multiplex PCR; TCRdb's copy has only in-frame clones and leaves some out. Here the sample spans some 120,000 clones, roughly 89% being singletons. Sequenced: PBMCs. The receptor's source is a woman aged 18-35 years in good health and CMV-seronegative.

The DNA for the CDR3 is TGTGCCAGCAGCCCACAGGGACAGGGTAGATGGGGTTCCAAAAACATTCAGTACTTC. It codes for CASSPQGQGRWGSKNIQYF. This chain joins TRBV7-9 and TRBJ2-4; 9 nucleotides align to TRBD1. The CDR3 spans 19 residues. From germline, CDR1 is SEHNR and CDR2 FQNEAQ (reference sequence). The V gene end was trimmed by 5 bases and the J gene end by 2 bases; junction bases not matched to a gene: 16.